This is a list of T cell receptor beta chains from one sample in a study of blood T cell repertoires in COVID-19. The protocol was immunoSEQ multiplex PCR, while the TCRdb copy is restricted to in-frame clones and leaves out a portion. The sample includes over 250,000 clones, 85% to 90% seen only once; the top ten take 6% to 8%. The sequencing input was peripheral blood. Receptors were obtained from a woman between 45 and 60 years old with COVID-19, enrolled during active disease. Both conserved end residues are part of each CDR3. The order of the fields is D gene, J gene, V gene, clone size, CDR3 DNA, CDR3 protein. A D gene is named only where the DNA matches it firmly. Not all rows give a size; the values are once, few, many and, for expanded clones, a class.

D: NA
J: TRBJ2-1
V: TRBV27
size: NA
DNA: TGTGCCAGCAGTTTATGGTCTAGCAAGGATGAGCAGTTCTTC
CDR3: CASSLWSSKDEQFF

D: TRBD1
J: TRBJ1-1
V: TRBV27
size: NA
DNA: TGTGCCAGCAGTCTTGGACAGGGGCTGCAAGCTTTCTTT
CDR3: CASSLGQGLQAFF

D: NA
J: TRBJ2-2
V: TRBV2
size: NA
DNA: TGTGCCAGCAGTGAACCGGGAGCGAGCACCGGGGAGCTGTTTTTT
CDR3: CASSEPGASTGELFF

D: TRBD2
J: TRBJ2-5
V: TRBV7-2
size: NA
DNA: TGTGCCAGCAGCCCGACTAGCGGGAGCGGAGAGACCCAGTACTTC
CDR3: CASSPTSGSGETQYF

D: NA
J: TRBJ1-2
V: TRBV3-1/TRBV3-2
size: NA
DNA: TGTGCCAGCAGCCCCCGCGGAATCGGCTCGGGTACTGGCTACACCTTC
CDR3: CASSPRGIGSGTGYTF

D: TRBD1
J: TRBJ2-7
V: TRBV23-1
size: NA
DNA: TGCGCCAGCAGTCAACCGACAGGGGTCTACGGGCAGTACTTC
CDR3: CASSQPTGVYGQYF

D: NA
J: TRBJ1-1
V: TRBV30
size: NA
DNA: TGTGCCTGGAGGGAGACAGGTGAAGCTTTCTTT
CDR3: CAWRETGEAFF

D: NA
J: TRBJ1-1
V: TRBV19
size: NA
DNA: TGTGCCAGTAAACCCGGGGGGGAGAACACTGAAGCTTTCTTT
CDR3: CASKPGGENTEAFF

D: TRBD2
J: TRBJ2-7
V: TRBV18
size: NA
DNA: TGTGCCAGCTCAACCCAAGGGACTAGCGGGATACAGCAGTACTTC
CDR3: CASSTQGTSGIQQYF

D: TRBD1
J: TRBJ1-1
V: TRBV6-5
size: NA
DNA: TGTGCCAGCAGGCGGGACAGAAACACTGAAGCTTTCTTT
CDR3: CASRRDRNTEAFF

D: TRBD2
J: TRBJ2-1
V: TRBV24-1
size: few
DNA: TGTGCCACCAGTGATTTACAAGCGGGAAGTCCTCGGTTCTTC
CDR3: CATSDLQAGSPRFF

D: TRBD2
J: TRBJ2-3
V: TRBV18
size: NA
DNA: TGTGCCAGCTCAAAAGCGGGAGTCAGTATAGATACGCAGTATTTT
CDR3: CASSKAGVSIDTQYF

D: TRBD2
J: TRBJ2-7
V: TRBV2
size: NA
DNA: TGTGCCAGCAGTGAAGCCTTAGCGGGGTCCTACGAGCAGTACTTC
CDR3: CASSEALAGSYEQYF

D: NA
J: TRBJ2-5
V: TRBV7-2
size: NA
DNA: TGTGCCAGCAGCTTAGATAGCATGGTTGGGCAAGAGACCCAGTACTTC
CDR3: CASSLDSMVGQETQYF

D: TRBD2
J: TRBJ2-5
V: TRBV2
size: once
DNA: TGTGCCATCGCAGGGCTAGCGGGAGTTCGGGAGACCCAGTACTTC
CDR3: CAIAGLAGVRETQYF

D: TRBD2
J: TRBJ2-5
V: TRBV3-1/TRBV3-2
size: once
DNA: TGTGCCAGCAGCCAATCCGGGACTAGCGGGATAGGAGAGACCCAGTACTTC
CDR3: CASSQSGTSGIGETQYF

D: TRBD1
J: TRBJ1-1
V: TRBV7-9
size: few
DNA: TGTGCCAGCAGCTTGGGTGACAGGGGAACGGGGACTGAAGCTTTCTTT
CDR3: CASSLGDRGTGTEAFF

D: NA
J: TRBJ2-1
V: TRBV6-6
size: NA
DNA: TGTGCCAGCAGCACCCCTAGCGCGAGTTACAATGAGCAGTTCTTC
CDR3: CASSTPSASYNEQFF

D: NA
J: TRBJ1-1
V: TRBV2
size: NA
DNA: TGTGCCAGCAGTTCCGGTGAAGCTTTCTTT
CDR3: CASSSGEAFF

D: NA
J: TRBJ1-6
V: TRBV1
size: NA
DNA: TGCACCAGCAGCCTGGTCGGACAGGATCATCGGTCGGGTTATTCACCCCTCCACTTT
CDR3: CTSSLVGQDHRSGYSPLHF

D: NA
J: TRBJ2-5
V: TRBV30
size: NA
DNA: TGTGCCTGGAGTGTAAATAATCAAGAGACCCAGTACTTC
CDR3: CAWSVNNQETQYF

D: NA
J: TRBJ2-2
V: TRBV27
size: NA
DNA: TGTGCCAGCAGTTTACCGGTCGGGGAGCTGTTTTTT
CDR3: CASSLPVGELFF

D: TRBD2
J: TRBJ2-1
V: TRBV6-2/TRBV6-3
size: NA
DNA: TGTGCCAGCAGCTCTCTCGGTAGCGGGGCTTACAATGAGCAGTTCTTC
CDR3: CASSSLGSGAYNEQFF

D: NA
J: TRBJ1-1
V: TRBV10-3
size: NA
DNA: TGTGCCATCAGTGAGTCTGACAGGTCCACTGAAGCTTTCTTT
CDR3: CAISESDRSTEAFF

D: TRBD1
J: TRBJ1-5
V: TRBV7-2
size: NA
DNA: TGTGCCAGCAGCGCCCGGACAGGGCTTCAGCCCCAGCATTTT
CDR3: CASSARTGLQPQHF

D: NA
J: TRBJ1-1
V: TRBV19
size: NA
DNA: TGTGCCAGTAGTAGGGAGAGAAACACTGAAGCTTTCTTT
CDR3: CASSRERNTEAFF

D: NA
J: TRBJ1-2
V: TRBV6-5
size: NA
DNA: TGTGCCAGCCCCCCGAACCGGGGTTCGGGTGGCTACACCTTC
CDR3: CASPPNRGSGGYTF

D: NA
J: TRBJ1-1
V: TRBV7-9
size: NA
DNA: TGTGCCAGCAGCTTAGTCCCTCCCGGGGGGCGGTACACTGAAGCTTTCTTT
CDR3: CASSLVPPGGRYTEAFF

D: TRBD2
J: TRBJ2-1
V: TRBV7-9
size: NA
DNA: TGTGCCAGCAGCTCTGGGGGACTAACCCGAACGGGGCAGTTCTTC
CDR3: CASSSGGLTRTGQFF

D: NA
J: TRBJ1-2
V: TRBV16
size: NA
DNA: TGTGCCAGCAGCCAAACCCTTAACATCGGAGGCGACTATGGCTACACCTTC
CDR3: CASSQTLNIGGDYGYTF

D: NA
J: TRBJ1-4
V: TRBV6-1
size: NA
DNA: TGTGCCAGCAGTGAAGCAACAGGAGTGGAACTGTTTTTT
CDR3: CASSEATGVELFF

D: NA
J: TRBJ1-2
V: TRBV7-2
size: NA
DNA: TGTGCCAGCAGCTTAGTCCCACGGGGGTCTGTGGGTGGCTACACCTTC
CDR3: CASSLVPRGSVGGYTF

D: NA
J: TRBJ1-1
V: TRBV12-5
size: NA
DNA: TGTGCTAGTGGTTTGGTACGACGGGGGACTGAAGCTTTCTTT
CDR3: CASGLVRRGTEAFF

D: TRBD1
J: TRBJ2-5
V: TRBV20-1
size: NA
DNA: TGCAGTGCTAGTGGGGACAGGGTTCTGAAGACCCAGTACTTC
CDR3: CSASGDRVLKTQYF

D: NA
J: TRBJ1-4
V: TRBV14
size: NA
DNA: TGTGCCAGCAGCCAAGAAGCAGGGGTCACCTATAATGAAAAACTGTTTTTT
CDR3: CASSQEAGVTYNEKLFF

D: NA
J: TRBJ2-3
V: TRBV7-6
size: NA
DNA: TGTGCCAGCAGTGGAAGAGGAGATACGCAGTATTTT
CDR3: CASSGRGDTQYF

D: TRBD1
J: TRBJ1-2
V: TRBV7-9
size: NA
DNA: TGTGCCAGCAGCTCTACTGGGACAGGAAATAACTATGGCTACACCTTC
CDR3: CASSSTGTGNNYGYTF

D: TRBD1
J: TRBJ2-1
V: TRBV30
size: few
DNA: TGTGCCTGGGGGACAGGTAGTTATGAGCAGTTCTTC
CDR3: CAWGTGSYEQFF

D: TRBD1
J: TRBJ1-3
V: TRBV3-1/TRBV3-2
size: NA
DNA: TGTGCCAGCAGCTCCGGGACAGGGTTTTCCGGAAACACCATATATTTT
CDR3: CASSSGTGFSGNTIYF

D: NA
J: TRBJ1-3
V: TRBV18
size: NA
DNA: TGTGCCAGCTCACACGGCCGGGGGGACTCTGGAAACACCATATATTTT
CDR3: CASSHGRGDSGNTIYF

D: TRBD2
J: TRBJ2-7
V: TRBV9
size: NA
DNA: TGTGCCAGCAGCGTAGGCGGCGGGAGGAGCGCCTACGAGCAGTACTTC
CDR3: CASSVGGGRSAYEQYF

D: TRBD1
J: TRBJ1-5
V: TRBV28
size: NA
DNA: TGTGCCAGCAGGTACGCTGACAGGGACAATCAGCCCCAGCATTTT
CDR3: CASRYADRDNQPQHF

D: TRBD2
J: TRBJ2-3
V: TRBV4-2
size: NA
DNA: TGTGCCAGCAGCCAAGAAGTTAGCGGGAGGGCCCAGGATACGCAGTATTTT
CDR3: CASSQEVSGRAQDTQYF

D: TRBD1
J: TRBJ1-1
V: TRBV6-2/TRBV6-3
size: NA
DNA: TGTGCCAGCAGTAATTACAGGGGGGCGGAGAACACTGAAGCTTTCTTT
CDR3: CASSNYRGAENTEAFF

D: NA
J: TRBJ1-4
V: TRBV15
size: NA
DNA: TGTGCCACCAGCAGAGGCGGTGAAAAACTGTTTTTT
CDR3: CATSRGGEKLFF

D: NA
J: TRBJ2-7
V: TRBV7-2
size: NA
DNA: TGTGCCAGCAGCTCCAGGGGTTGGGAGCAGTACTTC
CDR3: CASSSRGWEQYF